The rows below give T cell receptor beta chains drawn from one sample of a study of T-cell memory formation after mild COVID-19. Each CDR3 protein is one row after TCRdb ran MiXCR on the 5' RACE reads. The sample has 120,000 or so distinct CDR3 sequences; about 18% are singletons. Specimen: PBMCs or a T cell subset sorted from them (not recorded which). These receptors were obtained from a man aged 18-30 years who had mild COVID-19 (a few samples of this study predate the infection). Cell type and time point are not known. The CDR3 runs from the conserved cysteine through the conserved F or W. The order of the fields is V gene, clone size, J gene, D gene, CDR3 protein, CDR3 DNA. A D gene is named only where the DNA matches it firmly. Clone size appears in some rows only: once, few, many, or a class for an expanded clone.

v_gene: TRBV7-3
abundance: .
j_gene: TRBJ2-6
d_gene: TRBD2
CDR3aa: CASSPGGGPGSGANVLTF
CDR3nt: TGTGCCAGCAGCCCCGGGGGGGGGCCAGGCTCTGGGGCCAACGTCCTGACTTTC

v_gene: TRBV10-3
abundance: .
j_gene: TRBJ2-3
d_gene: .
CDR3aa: CAISESGMADTQYF
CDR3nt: TGTGCCATCAGTGAGTCGGGAATGGCAGATACGCAGTATTTT

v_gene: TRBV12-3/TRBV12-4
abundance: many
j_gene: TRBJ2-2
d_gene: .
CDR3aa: CASSLNDVRGAGELFF
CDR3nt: TGTGCCAGCAGTTTGAACGACGTCAGGGGCGCCGGGGAGCTGTTTTTT

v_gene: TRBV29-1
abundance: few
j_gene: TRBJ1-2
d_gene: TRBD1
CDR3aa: CSVASTGGAWGYTF
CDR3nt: TGCAGCGTTGCTTCGACAGGGGGCGCGTGGGGCTACACCTTC

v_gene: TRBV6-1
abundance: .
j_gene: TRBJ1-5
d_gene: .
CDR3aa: CASSVREGQPQHF
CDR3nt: TGTGCCAGCAGTGTCAGGGAGGGGCAGCCCCAGCATTTT

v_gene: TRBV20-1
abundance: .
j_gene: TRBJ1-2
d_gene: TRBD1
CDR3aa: CSARDEAGGNYGYTF
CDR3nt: TGCAGTGCTAGAGATGAGGCAGGGGGAAACTATGGCTACACCTTC

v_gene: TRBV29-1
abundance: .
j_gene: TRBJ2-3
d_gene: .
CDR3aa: CSIKHGLRNTDTQYF
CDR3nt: TGCAGCATAAAACACGGGCTCCGGAACACAGATACGCAGTATTTT

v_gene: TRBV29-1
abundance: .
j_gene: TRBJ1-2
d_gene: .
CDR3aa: CSVQTPGGSYVNYGYTF
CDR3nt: TGCAGCGTCCAAACCCCGGGGGGCTCCTACGTTAACTATGGCTACACCTTC

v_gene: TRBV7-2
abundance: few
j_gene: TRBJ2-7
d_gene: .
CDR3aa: CASSFRDLGAYEQYF
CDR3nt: TGTGCCAGCAGCTTCAGGGACCTCGGGGCCTACGAGCAGTACTTC

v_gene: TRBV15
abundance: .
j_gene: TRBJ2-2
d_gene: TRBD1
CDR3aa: CATSKGAGLNTGELFF
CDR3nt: TGTGCCACCAGCAAGGGGGCCGGCCTGAACACCGGGGAGCTGTTTTTT

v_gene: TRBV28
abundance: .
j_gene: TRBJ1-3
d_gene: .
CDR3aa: CASSHPGKAGNTIYF
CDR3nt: TGTGCCAGCAGTCACCCAGGGAAGGCTGGAAACACCATATATTTT

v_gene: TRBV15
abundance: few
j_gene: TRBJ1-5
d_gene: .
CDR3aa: CATSPDSNQPQHF
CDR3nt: TGTGCCACCAGCCCCGACAGCAATCAGCCCCAGCATTTT

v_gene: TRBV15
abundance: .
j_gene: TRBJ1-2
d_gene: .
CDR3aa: CATSRENYGYTF
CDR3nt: TGTGCCACCAGCAGAGAAAACTATGGCTACACCTTC

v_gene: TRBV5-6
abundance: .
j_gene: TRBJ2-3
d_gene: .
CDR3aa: CASSHWRGEDTQYF
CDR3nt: TGTGCCAGCAGTCATTGGAGGGGGGAAGATACGCAGTATTTT

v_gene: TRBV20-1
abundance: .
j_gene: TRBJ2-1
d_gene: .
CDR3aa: CSASGGLYNEQFF
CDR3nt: TGCAGTGCTTCGGGGGGCCTATACAATGAGCAGTTCTTC

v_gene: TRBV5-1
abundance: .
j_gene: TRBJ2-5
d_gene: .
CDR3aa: CASRQGGGPPETQYF
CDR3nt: TGCGCCAGCCGCCAAGGAGGGGGGCCTCCAGAGACCCAGTACTTC

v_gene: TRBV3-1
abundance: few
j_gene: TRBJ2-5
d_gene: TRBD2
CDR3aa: CASSRSSGEETQYF
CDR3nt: TGTGCCAGCAGCCGGTCGAGCGGGGAAGAGACCCAGTACTTC

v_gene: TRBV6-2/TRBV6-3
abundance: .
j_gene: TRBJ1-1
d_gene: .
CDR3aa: CASSYFLTGRYVTEAFF
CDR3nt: TGTGCCAGCAGTTACTTCCTAACAGGTAGATACGTCACTGAAGCTTTCTTT

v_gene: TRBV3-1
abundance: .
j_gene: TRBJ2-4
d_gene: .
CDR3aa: CASSPRFNSVAKNIQYF
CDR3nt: TGTGCCAGCAGCCCCCGGTTTAACTCCGTAGCCAAAAACATTCAGTACTTC

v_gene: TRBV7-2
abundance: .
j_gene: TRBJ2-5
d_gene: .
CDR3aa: CASSLLRGGALETQYF
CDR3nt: TGTGCCAGCAGCCTCCTGAGGGGGGGGGCTCTGGAGACCCAGTACTTC

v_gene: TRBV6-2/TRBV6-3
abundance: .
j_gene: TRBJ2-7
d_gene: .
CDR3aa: CASIEGRGPPTDEQYF
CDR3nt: TGTGCCAGCATCGAGGGGAGGGGGCCTCCGACTGACGAGCAGTACTTC

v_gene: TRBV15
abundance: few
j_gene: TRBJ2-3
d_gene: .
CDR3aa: CATSRGGGSTDTQYF
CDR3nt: TGTGCCACCAGCAGAGGTGGGGGCTCCACAGATACGCAGTATTTT

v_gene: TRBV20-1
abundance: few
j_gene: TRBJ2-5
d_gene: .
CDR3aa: CSARASKETQYF
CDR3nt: TGCAGTGCTAGAGCTTCGAAAGAGACCCAGTACTTC

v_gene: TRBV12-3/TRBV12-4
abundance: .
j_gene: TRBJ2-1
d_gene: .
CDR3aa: CASSLRTTYNEQFF
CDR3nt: TGTGCCAGCAGTTTAAGGACTACCTACAATGAGCAGTTCTTC

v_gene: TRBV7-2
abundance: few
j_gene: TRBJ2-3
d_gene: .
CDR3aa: CASSLSRAVSTDTQYF
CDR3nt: TGTGCCAGCAGCTTAAGTCGGGCAGTAAGCACAGATACGCAGTATTTT

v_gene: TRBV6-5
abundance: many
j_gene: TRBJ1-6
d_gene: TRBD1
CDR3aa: CASSYGDRTIF
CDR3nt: TGTGCCAGCAGTTACGGGGACAGAACCATCTTT

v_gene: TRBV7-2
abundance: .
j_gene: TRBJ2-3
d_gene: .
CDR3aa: CASSFWGRADTQYF
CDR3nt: TGTGCCAGCAGCTTCTGGGGTCGGGCAGATACGCAGTATTTT

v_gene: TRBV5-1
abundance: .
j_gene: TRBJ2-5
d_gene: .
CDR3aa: CASSRAGGRQETQYF
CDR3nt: TGCGCCAGCAGCAGGGCAGGGGGGCGGCAAGAGACCCAGTACTTC

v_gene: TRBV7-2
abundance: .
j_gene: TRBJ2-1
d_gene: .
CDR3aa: CASSFRTGRYNEQFF
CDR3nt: TGTGCCAGCAGCTTCCGGACTGGAAGGTACAATGAGCAGTTCTTC

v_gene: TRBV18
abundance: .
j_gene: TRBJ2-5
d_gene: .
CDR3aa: CASSPVGQETQYF
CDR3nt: TGTGCCAGCTCACCGGTCGGTCAAGAGACCCAGTACTTC

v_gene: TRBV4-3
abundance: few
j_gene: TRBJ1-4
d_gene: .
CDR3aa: CASSQEVRSWEKLFF
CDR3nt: TGCGCCAGCAGCCAAGAGGTCCGGAGTTGGGAAAAACTGTTTTTT

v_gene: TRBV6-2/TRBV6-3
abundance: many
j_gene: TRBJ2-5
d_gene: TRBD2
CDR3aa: CASSSTSGGLQETQYF
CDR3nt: TGTGCCAGCAGTTCGACTAGCGGGGGGTTACAAGAGACCCAGTACTTC

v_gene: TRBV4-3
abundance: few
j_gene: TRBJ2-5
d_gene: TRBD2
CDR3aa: CASSQDIAGVETQYF
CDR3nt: TGCGCCAGCAGCCAAGATATAGCGGGGGTGGAGACCCAGTACTTC

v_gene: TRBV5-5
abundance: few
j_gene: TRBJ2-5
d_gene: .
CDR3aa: CASSTPASPSF
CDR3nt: TGTGCCAGCAGCACCCCGGCCAGTCCGAGTTTC

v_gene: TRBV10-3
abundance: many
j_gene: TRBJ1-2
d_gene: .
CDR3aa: CAISEPAGVSDGYTF
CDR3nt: TGTGCCATCAGTGAGCCGGCCGGGGTGTCGGATGGCTACACCTTC

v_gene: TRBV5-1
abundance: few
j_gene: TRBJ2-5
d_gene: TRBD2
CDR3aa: CASSQDSGGETQYF
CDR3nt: TGCGCCAGCAGCCAAGACAGCGGGGGGGAGACCCAGTACTTC

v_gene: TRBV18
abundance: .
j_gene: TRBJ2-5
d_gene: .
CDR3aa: CASSPGQTQYF
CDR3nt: TGTGCCAGCTCACCGGGACAGACCCAGTACTTC

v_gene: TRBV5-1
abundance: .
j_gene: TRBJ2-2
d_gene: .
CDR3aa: CASSKDAGELFF
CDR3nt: TGCGCCAGCAGCAAAGACGCCGGGGAGCTGTTTTTT

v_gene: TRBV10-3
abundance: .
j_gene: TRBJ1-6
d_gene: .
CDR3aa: CAISVSRSPLHF
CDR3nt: TGTGCCATCAGTGTCTCGCGTTCACCCCTCCACTTT

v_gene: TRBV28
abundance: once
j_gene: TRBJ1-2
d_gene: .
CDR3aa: CASSSYKTGTRIYGYTF
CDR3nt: TGTGCCAGCAGTTCCTACAAAACCGGGACACGGATCTATGGCTACACCTTC

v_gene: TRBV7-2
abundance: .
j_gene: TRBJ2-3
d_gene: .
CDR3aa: CASSLGIARKSNTQYF
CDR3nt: TGTGCCAGCAGCTTAGGAATAGCTAGAAAAAGTAATACGCAGTATTTT

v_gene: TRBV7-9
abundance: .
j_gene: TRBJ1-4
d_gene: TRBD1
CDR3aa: CASSPRQGYNEKLFF
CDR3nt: TGTGCCAGCAGCCCCCGACAGGGCTATAATGAAAAACTGTTTTTT

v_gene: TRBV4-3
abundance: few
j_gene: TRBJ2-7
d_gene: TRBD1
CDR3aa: CASSQDRRQGYEQYF
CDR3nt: TGCGCCAGCAGCCAAGATAGGAGACAGGGTTACGAGCAGTACTTC

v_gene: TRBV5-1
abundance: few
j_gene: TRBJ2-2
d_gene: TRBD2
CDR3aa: CASSLASGGAVTGELFF
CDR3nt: TGCGCCAGCAGCTTGGCCAGCGGGGGGGCCGTCACCGGGGAGCTGTTTTTT

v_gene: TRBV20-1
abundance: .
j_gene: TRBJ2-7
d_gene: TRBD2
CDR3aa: CSARDLSGGASYEQYF
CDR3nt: TGCAGTGCTAGAGATCTGAGCGGGGGGGCCTCCTACGAGCAGTACTTC

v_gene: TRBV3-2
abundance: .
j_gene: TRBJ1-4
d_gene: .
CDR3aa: CASSQEGTFRDNEKLFF
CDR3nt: TGTGCCAGCAGCCAAGAAGGAACTTTCAGGGATAATGAAAAACTGTTTTTT

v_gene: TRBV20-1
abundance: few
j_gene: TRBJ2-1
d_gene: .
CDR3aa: CSARAYSYNEQFF
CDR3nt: TGCAGTGCGCGAGCGTACTCCTACAATGAGCAGTTCTTC

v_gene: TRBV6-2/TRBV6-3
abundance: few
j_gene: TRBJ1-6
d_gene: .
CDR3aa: CASSRSTGLHSPLHF
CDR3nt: TGTGCCAGCAGTCGCAGTACAGGGCTTCATTCACCCCTCCACTTT

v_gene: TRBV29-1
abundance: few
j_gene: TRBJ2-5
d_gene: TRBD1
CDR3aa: CSVEGAGETQYF
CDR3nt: TGCAGCGTCGAGGGGGCTGGAGAGACCCAGTACTTC

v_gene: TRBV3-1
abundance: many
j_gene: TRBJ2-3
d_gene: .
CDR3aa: CASSQVTLTDTQYF
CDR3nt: TGTGCCAGCAGCCAAGTAACATTGACAGATACGCAGTATTTT

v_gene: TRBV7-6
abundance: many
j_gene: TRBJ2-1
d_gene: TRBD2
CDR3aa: CASSLDRAGAYNEQFF
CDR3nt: TGTGCCAGCAGCTTAGACCGAGCGGGGGCTTACAATGAGCAGTTCTTC

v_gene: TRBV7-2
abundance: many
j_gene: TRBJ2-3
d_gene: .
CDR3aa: CASRGQSDTQYF
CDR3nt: TGTGCCAGCAGGGGGCAATCAGATACGCAGTATTTT